This T cell receptor beta chain is from a study of blood T cell repertoires in COVID-19. Looking at the study overall: The United States, Italy and Spain were the sources of the acute and convalescent COVID-19 samples. PBMCs, B-cell-depleted T cells, or T cells were the source of the cDNA or gDNA that made up the material.

In Seattle, patients joined the study during active infection and were tracked longitudinally. Libraries were prepared by immunoSEQ multiplex PCR; TCRdb keeps only in-frame clonotypes and omits some of them. Altogether about 120,000 clones are present, around 90% being singletons, with the ten largest covering 3.8%. Germline V lookup: CDR1 SNHLY, CDR2 FYNNEI. The V end lost 7 bases, the J end lost 1 base, and 7 bases lay between the germline ends. This CDR3 region has 13 residues. The V and J genes are TRBV2 and TRBJ2-2; TRBD1 might be the D (5 bases). Sample: peripheral blood. This TCR was sampled from an older woman with COVID-19, enrolled during active disease. The CDR3 bases are TGTGCCAGCAATGGACAGAACACCGGGGAGCTGTTTTTT. Translated, it gives CASNGQNTGELFF. The full variable domain, its missing parts supplied by reference TRBV2 and TRBJ2-2, is EPEVTQTPSHQVTQMGQEVILRCVPISNHLYFYWYRQILGQKVEFLVSFYNNEISEKSEIFDDQFSVERPDGSNFTLKIRSTKLEDSAMYFCASNGQNTGELFFGEGSRLTVL.